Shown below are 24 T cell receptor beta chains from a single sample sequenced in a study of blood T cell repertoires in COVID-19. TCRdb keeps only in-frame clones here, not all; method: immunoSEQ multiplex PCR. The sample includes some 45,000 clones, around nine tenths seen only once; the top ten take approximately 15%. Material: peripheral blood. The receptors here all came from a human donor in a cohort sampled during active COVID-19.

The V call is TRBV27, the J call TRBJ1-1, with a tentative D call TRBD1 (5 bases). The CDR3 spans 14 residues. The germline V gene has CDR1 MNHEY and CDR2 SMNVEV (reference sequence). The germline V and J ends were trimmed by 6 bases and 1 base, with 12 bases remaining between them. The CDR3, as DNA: TGTGCCAGCAGGGAACCAGGGTGGAACACTGAAGCTTTCTTT. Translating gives CASREPGWNTEAFF.

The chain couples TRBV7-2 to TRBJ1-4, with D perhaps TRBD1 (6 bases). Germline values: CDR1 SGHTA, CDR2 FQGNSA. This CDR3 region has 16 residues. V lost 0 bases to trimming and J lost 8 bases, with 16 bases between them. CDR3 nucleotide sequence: TGTGCCAGCAGCTTAGCGACAGGCCCGCCCGGGGAAAAACTGTTTTTT. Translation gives CASSLATGPPGEKLFF.

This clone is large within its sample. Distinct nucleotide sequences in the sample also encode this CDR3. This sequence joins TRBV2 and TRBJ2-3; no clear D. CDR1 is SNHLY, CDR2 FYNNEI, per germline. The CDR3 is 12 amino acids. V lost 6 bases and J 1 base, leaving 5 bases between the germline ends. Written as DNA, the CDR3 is TGTGCCAGCAGCAGCGGCACAGATACGCAGTATTTT. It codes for CASSSGTDTQYF.

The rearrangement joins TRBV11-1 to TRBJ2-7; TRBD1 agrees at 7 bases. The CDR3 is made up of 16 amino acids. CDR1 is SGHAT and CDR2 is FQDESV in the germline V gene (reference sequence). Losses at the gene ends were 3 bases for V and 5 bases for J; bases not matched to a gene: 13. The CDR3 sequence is CASSFLRQGQNDEQYF. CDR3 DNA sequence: TGTGCCAGCAGCTTCCTTAGACAGGGCCAGAACGACGAGCAGTACTTC.

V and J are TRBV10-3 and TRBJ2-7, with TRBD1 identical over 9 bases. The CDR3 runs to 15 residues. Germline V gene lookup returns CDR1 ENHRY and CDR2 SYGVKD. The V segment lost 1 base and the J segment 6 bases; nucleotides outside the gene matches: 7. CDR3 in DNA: TGTGCCATCAGTGAGTTCGGGACAGGGACGACCGAGCAGTACTTC. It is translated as CAISEFGTGTTEQYF.

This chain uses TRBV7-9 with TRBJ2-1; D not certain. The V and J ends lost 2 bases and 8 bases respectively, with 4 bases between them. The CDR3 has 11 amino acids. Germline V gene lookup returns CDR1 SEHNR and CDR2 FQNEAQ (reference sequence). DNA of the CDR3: TGTGCCAGCAGCTTAAGCGATGAGCAGTTCTTC. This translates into CASSLSDEQFF.

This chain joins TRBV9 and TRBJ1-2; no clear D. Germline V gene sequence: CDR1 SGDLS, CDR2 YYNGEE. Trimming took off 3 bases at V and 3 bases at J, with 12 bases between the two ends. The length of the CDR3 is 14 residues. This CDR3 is CASSANTEYYGYTF. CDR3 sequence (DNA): TGTGCCAGCAGCGCAAATACAGAGTACTATGGCTACACCTTC.

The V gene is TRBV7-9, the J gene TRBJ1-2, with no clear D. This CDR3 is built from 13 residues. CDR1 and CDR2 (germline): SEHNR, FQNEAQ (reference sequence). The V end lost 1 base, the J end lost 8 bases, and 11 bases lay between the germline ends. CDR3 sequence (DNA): TGTGCCAGCAGCTTAGAGGAGCCGGCAGGCTACACCTTC. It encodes CASSLEEPAGYTF.

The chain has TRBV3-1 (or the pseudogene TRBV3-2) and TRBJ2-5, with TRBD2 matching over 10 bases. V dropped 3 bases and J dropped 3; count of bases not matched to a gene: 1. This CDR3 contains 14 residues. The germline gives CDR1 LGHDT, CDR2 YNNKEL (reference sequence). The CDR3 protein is CASSHTSGEETQYF. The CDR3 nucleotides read TGTGCCAGCAGCCATACTAGCGGGGAAGAGACCCAGTACTTC.

The CDR3 spells CASSQGQGHSPLHF. The CDR3 bases are TGTGCCAGCAGCCAGGGACAGGGGCACTCACCCCTCCACTTT. This rearrangement joins TRBV7-9 to TRBJ1-6; 10 nucleotides line up with TRBD1. The CDR3 consists of 14 residues. Germline-derived CDR1 and CDR2 are SEHNR and FQNEAQ (reference sequence). Trimming took 5 bases from V and 10 from J; bases not matched to a gene: 5.

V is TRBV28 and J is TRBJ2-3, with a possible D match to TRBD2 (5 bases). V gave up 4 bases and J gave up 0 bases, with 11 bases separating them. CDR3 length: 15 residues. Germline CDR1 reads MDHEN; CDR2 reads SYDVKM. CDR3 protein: CASSSSGESTDTQYF. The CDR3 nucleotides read TGTGCCAGCAGTTCCTCCGGGGAGAGCACAGATACGCAGTATTTT.

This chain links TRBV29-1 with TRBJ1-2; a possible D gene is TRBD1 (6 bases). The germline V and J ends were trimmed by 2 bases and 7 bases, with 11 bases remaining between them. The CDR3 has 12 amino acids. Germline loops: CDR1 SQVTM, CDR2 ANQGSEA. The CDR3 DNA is TGCAGCGTTGAATCAGGGGAGCTTGGCTACACCTTC. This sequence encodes CSVESGELGYTF.

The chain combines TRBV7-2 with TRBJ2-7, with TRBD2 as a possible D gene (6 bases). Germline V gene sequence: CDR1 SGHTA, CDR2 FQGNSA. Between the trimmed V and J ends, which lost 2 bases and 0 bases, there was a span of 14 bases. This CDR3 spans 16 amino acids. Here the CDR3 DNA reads TGTGCCAGCAGCTTAACGCAGGCGGGGCTCTCCTACGAGCAGTACTTC. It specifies CASSLTQAGLSYEQYF.

CDR3 protein: CASNNRRGTEAFF. Written as DNA, the CDR3 is TGTGCCAGTAATAACCGGCGGGGCACTGAAGCTTTCTTT. The gene calls are TRBV19 and TRBJ1-1, with D uncertain. The CDR3 extends over 13 amino acids. The V and J ends lost 7 bases and 4 bases respectively, with 13 bases between them. The germline V gene has CDR1 LNHDA and CDR2 SQIVND (reference sequence).

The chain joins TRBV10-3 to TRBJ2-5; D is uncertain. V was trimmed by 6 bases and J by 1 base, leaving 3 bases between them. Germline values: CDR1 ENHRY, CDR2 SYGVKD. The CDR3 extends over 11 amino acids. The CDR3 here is CAIRAQETQYF. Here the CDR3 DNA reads TGTGCCATCAGGGCCCAAGAGACCCAGTACTTC.

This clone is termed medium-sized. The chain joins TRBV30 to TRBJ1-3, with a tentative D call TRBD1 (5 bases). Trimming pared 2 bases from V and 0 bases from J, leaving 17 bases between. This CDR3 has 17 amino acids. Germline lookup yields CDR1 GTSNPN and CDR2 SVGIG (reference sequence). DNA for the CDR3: TGTGCCTGGAGTCTCGGGGGGGGAGCTTTCTCTGGAAACACCATATATTTT. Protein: CAWSLGGGAFSGNTIYF. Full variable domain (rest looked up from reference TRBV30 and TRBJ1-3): SQTIHQWPATLVQPVGSPLSLECTVEGTSNPNLYWYRQAAGRGLQLLFYSVGIGQISSEVPQNLSASRPQDRQFILSSKKLLLSDSGFYLCAWSLGGGAFSGNTIYFGEGSWLTVV.

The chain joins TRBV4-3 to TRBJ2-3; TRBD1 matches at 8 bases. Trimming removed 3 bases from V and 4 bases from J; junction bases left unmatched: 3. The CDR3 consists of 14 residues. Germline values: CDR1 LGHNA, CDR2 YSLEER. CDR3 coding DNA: TGCGCCAGCAGCCATTTACAGGGGGCAGATACGCAGTATTTT. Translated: CASSHLQGADTQYF.

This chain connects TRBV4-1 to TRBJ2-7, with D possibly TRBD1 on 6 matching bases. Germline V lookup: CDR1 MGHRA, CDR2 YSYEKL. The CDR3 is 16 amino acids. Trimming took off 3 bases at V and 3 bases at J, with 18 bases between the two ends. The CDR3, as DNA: TGCGCCAGCAGCCACGAAGAACTATGGACAGTCTACGAGCAGTACTTC. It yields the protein CASSHEELWTVYEQYF.

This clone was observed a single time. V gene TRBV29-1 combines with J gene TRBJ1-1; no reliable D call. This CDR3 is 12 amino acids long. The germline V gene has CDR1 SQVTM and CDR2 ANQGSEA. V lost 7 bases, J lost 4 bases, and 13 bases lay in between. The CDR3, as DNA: TGCAGCGCTACAGTTGGTGGCACTGAAGCTTTCTTT. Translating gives CSATVGGTEAFF. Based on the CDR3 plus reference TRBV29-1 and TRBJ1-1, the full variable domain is SAVISQKPSRDICQRGTSLTIQCQVDSQVTMMFWYRQQPGQSLTLIATANQGSEATYESGFVIDKFPISRPNLTFSTLTVSNMSPEDSSIYLCSATVGGTEAFFGQGTRLTVV.

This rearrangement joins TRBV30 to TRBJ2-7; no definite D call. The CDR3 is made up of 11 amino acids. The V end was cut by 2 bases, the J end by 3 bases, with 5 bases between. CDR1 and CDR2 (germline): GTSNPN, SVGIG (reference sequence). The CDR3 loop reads CAWSNIYEQYF. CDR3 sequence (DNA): TGTGCCTGGAGTAACATCTACGAGCAGTACTTC.

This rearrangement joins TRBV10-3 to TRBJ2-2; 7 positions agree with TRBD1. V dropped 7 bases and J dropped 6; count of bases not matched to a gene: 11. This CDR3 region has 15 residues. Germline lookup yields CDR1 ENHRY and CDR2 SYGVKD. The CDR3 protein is CAITYHPQGAGELFF. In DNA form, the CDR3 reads TGTGCCATCACCTATCACCCCCAGGGGGCCGGGGAGCTGTTTTTT.

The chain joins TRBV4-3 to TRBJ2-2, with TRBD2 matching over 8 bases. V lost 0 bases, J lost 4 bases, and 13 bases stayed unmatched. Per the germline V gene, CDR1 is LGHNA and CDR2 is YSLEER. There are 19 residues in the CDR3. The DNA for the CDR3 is TGCGCCAGCAGCCAAGAAGGAGCTGCCGGGGGGGCCTTCACCGGGGAGCTGTTTTTT. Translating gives CASSQEGAAGGAFTGELFF.

CDR3 sequence (DNA): TGTGCCAGTAGTATATCTCCCGGGGGGCAGACGAACACTGAAGCTTTCTTT. This translates into CASSISPGGQTNTEAFF. The rearrangement joins TRBV19 to TRBJ1-1; a weak D match, TRBD1 (6 bases). Germline assignment: CDR1 LNHDA and CDR2 SQIVND (reference sequence). The CDR3 has 17 amino acids. V was clipped by 2 bases and J by 1 base, with 17 bases between them.

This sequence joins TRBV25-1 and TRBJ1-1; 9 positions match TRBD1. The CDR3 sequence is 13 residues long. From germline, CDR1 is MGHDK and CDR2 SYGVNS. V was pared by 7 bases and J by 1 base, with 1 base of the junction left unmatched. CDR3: CASMTGGNTEAFF. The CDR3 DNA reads TGTGCCAGCATGACAGGGGGGAACACTGAAGCTTTCTTT.